A selection of T cell receptor beta chains follows, all from one sample in a study of blood T cell repertoires in COVID-19. This table comes from immunoSEQ multiplex PCR, and its TCRdb copy is limited to in-frame clones, with some not included. This sample has around 97,000 clones, with approximately 87% found just once. The specimen sequenced was peripheral blood. These receptors came from a human donor in a cohort sampled during active COVID-19. CDR3s include the opening cysteine and the closing phenylalanine or tryptophan. D genes are given only for firm matches. Not all rows give a size; the values are once, few, many and, for expanded clones, a class.

J gene,V gene,clone size,D gene,CDR3 DNA,CDR3 protein
TRBJ2-1,TRBV18,NA,NA,TGTGCCAGCTCACCGGGGCTAGCGATCAGCTCCTACAATGAGCAGTTCTTC,CASSPGLAISSYNEQFF
TRBJ2-7,TRBV20-1,NA,NA,TGCAGTGCTAGAGATGCGTACGAGCAGTACTTC,CSARDAYEQYF
TRBJ2-3,TRBV9,NA,NA,TGTGCCAGCAGCCCGGACAACCGGCCCACAGATACGCAGTATTTT,CASSPDNRPTDTQYF
TRBJ1-3,TRBV9,NA,NA,TGTGCCAGCAGCGGAACAGGTCGGAGAACTGGAAACACCATATATTTT,CASSGTGRRTGNTIYF
TRBJ2-3,TRBV6-5,NA,NA,TGTGCCAGCAGGAACCGGGACATAAGCACAGATACGCAGTATTTT,CASRNRDISTDTQYF
TRBJ2-1,TRBV4-1,NA,NA,TGCGCCAGCAGCCAAGGGCCCATGTACAATGAGCAGTTCTTC,CASSQGPMYNEQFF
TRBJ1-4,TRBV19,NA,NA,TGTGCCAGTAGTATGTGGCAAGCGAATGAAAAACTGTTTTTT,CASSMWQANEKLFF
TRBJ2-7,TRBV4-1,NA,TRBD2,TGCGCCAGCAGTCCAAGTCCTCGCGGGAGGAGTTACGAGCAGTACTTC,CASSPSPRGRSYEQYF
TRBJ2-7,TRBV27,NA,TRBD2,TGTGCCAGCAGTTTATATGGGCGGACTAGCGGGAGGTTTAAACTCGACTACGAGCAGTACTTC,CASSLYGRTSGRFKLDYEQYF
TRBJ2-2,TRBV18,NA,NA,TGTGCCAGCTCACCAGACAGCACCGGGGAGCTGTTTTTT,CASSPDSTGELFF
TRBJ1-1,TRBV7-2,NA,TRBD1,TGTGCCAGCAGCGCCAGGTGGGGACAGGCCTTTGAAGCTTTCTTT,CASSARWGQAFEAFF
TRBJ2-7,TRBV28,few,TRBD1,TGTGCCAGCAGCGACAGGGCGTTTTACGAGCAGTACTTC,CASSDRAFYEQYF
TRBJ1-3,TRBV7-6,few,TRBD1,TGTGCCAGCAGTTTTACCGCCGGGACAGGGGGTGGAAACACCATATATTTT,CASSFTAGTGGGNTIYF
TRBJ2-5,TRBV9,NA,NA,TGTGCCAGCAGCGTAGCCCCGCGGGGAGCCTCCGGGACCCAGTACTTC,CASSVAPRGASGTQYF
TRBJ2-2,TRBV7-7,NA,NA,TGTGCCAGCAGCCCCCAAGACTTGATCGGGGAGCTGTTTTTT,CASSPQDLIGELFF
TRBJ2-7,TRBV2,NA,TRBD2,TGTGCCAGCAGGGCTAGCGGGAGCTCCTACGAGCAGTACTTC,CASRASGSSYEQYF
TRBJ2-3,TRBV12-3/TRBV12-4,NA,NA,TGTGCCGTTTCCACGGGTAGCACAGATACGCAGTATTTT,CAVSTGSTDTQYF
TRBJ2-1,TRBV14,NA,NA,TGTGCCAGCAGCCAACTAGCGAGGGACAATGAGCAGTTCTTC,CASSQLARDNEQFF
TRBJ2-2,TRBV7-2,NA,TRBD1,TGTGCCAGCAGTCCCGGGACAGGAGACACCGGGGAGCTGTTTTTT,CASSPGTGDTGELFF
TRBJ1-1,TRBV29-1,NA,NA,TGCAGCGTTGGGGGGCGGGGGGTTGGCACTGAAGCTTTCTTT,CSVGGRGVGTEAFF
TRBJ1-5,TRBV19,NA,TRBD1,TGTGCCACTACCGGGACAGTCAATCAGCCCCAGCATTTT,CATTGTVNQPQHF
TRBJ1-2,TRBV19,once,NA,TGTGCCAGTAGTATTGATCAGGGACATGGCTATGGCTACACCTTC,CASSIDQGHGYGYTF